This T cell receptor (delta chain) derives from a study of gamma-delta T cells after stem cell transplantation. Germline trimming cut 1 base from V and 9 bases from J; bases unmatched to any gene: 30. The CDR3 extends over 22 amino acids. Looked up from germline, CDR1 is TSWWSYY and CDR2 is QGS. TCRdb used CATT to re-call clones from the RT-PCR reads. The table lists about 1,600 delta-chain clones, over 5.5% of them singletons. In the case of this clone: With only one base between it and a far larger clone, this is likely a read error. The sample contains more than one DNA sequence encoding this CDR3.

The V gene is TRDV1, the J gene TRDJ1; 9 nucleotides line up with TRDD2. What was sequenced was gamma-delta T cells. The sequence was obtained from a human donor. It is not recorded whose cells these are; they may come from a transplant donor. The CDR3 sequence is CALGEPPRRPSYSDWGPSELIF. The CDR3 DNA sequence: TGTGCTCTTGGGGAACCTCCCCGTCGGCCTTCCTACTCAGACTGGGGCCCATCGGAACTCATCTTT.